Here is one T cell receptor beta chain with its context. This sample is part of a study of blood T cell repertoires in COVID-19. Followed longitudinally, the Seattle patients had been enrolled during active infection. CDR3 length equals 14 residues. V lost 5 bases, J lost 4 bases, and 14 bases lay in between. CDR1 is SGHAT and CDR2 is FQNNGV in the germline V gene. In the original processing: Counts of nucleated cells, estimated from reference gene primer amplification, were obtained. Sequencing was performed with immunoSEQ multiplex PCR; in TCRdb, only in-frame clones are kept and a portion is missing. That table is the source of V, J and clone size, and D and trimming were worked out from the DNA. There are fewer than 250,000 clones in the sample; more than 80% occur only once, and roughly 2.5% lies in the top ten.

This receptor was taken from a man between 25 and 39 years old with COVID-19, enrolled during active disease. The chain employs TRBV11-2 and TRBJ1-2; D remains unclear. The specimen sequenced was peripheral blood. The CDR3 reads CASSRSSGPYGYTF. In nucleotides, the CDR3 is TGTGCCAGCAGCCGAAGCTCAGGCCCCTATGGCTACACCTTC.